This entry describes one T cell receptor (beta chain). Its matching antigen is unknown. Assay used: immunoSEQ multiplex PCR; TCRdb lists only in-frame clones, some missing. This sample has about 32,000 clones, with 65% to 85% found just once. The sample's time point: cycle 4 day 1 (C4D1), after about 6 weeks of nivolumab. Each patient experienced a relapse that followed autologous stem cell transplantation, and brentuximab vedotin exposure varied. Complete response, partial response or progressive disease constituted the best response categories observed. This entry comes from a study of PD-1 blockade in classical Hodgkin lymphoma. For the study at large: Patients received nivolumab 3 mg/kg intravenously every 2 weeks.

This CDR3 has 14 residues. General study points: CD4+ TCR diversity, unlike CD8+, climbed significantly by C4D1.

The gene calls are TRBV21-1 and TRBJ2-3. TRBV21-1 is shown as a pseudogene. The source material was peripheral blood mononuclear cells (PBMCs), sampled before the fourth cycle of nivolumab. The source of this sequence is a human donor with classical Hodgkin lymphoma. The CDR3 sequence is CASSAAGVPDTQYF. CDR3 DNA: TGTGCCAGCAGCGCGGCAGGCGTTCCAGATACGCAGTATTTT.